The 13 T cell receptor beta chains in this list originate from one sample, sequenced in a study of blood T cells in healthy people across ages. A J-beta primer mix and a sample-barcoded 5' primer were used in a second PCR of about 7 to 12 cycles. Using its own MiXCR run on the 5' RACE reads, TCRdb lists one record per CDR3 protein. The data hold roughly 800,000 distinct CDR3 sequences, with roughly 64% observed a single time. The specimen was blood. These receptors were collected from a man aged 25-45 years in good health.

The chain couples TRBV6-2 or TRBV6-3 to TRBJ2-4; possible D gene TRBD2, 5 bases. The DNA end lines up better with TRBJ2-7; the J call may be wrong. The CDR3 consists of 15 residues. Germline lookup yields CDR1 MNHEY and CDR2 SVGEGT. The CDR3 DNA reads as TGTGCCAGCACTGACGCTCGGAGGTCGTCCTACGAGCAGTACTTC. Its protein product is CASTDARRSSYEQYF.

The chain couples TRBV10-3 to TRBJ2-4; D could derive from TRBD1 or TRBD2 (6 bases each). The closer fit of TRBJ2-7 to the DNA end suggests the J call may be wrong. CDR1 is ENHRY, CDR2 SYGVKD, per germline. This CDR3 spans 14 amino acids. Here the CDR3 reads CAISRGTLGDEQYF. CDR3 coding DNA: TGTGCCATCTCCCGCGGGACACTAGGAGACGAGCAGTACTTC.

This chain joins TRBV12-3 or TRBV12-4 and TRBJ1-4; D unresolved. The CDR3 has 11 amino acids. V was pared by 8 bases and J by 5 bases, with 6 bases between. The CDR3 reads CASRLNEKLFF. The CDR3 bases are TGTGCCAGCCGCTTAAATGAAAAACTGTTTTTT.

This clonotype was seen only a few times. This chain joins TRBV4-3 and TRBJ2-4, with D possibly being TRBD1 (6 bases). CDR1 and CDR2 (germline): LGHNA, YSLEER. V was trimmed by 0 bases and J by 6 bases, leaving 21 bases between them. CDR3 length: 18 amino acids. CDR3 sequence (DNA): TGCGCCAGCAGCCAAGACGCACGGACTCAGGGGCTTCCAAACATTCAGTACTTC. This codes for CASSQDARTQGLPNIQYF.

This clonotype was detected only a few times. The chain uses TRBV4-3 and TRBJ1-2; the D gene is possibly TRBD1 (6 bases). CDR1 is LGHNA and CDR2 is YSLEER in the germline V gene. The CDR3 is 14 amino acids. V lost 0 bases and J lost 8, with 13 bases in between. The CDR3 reads CASSQERGARGYTF. CDR3 DNA: TGCGCCAGCAGCCAAGAGCGGGGGGCGCGAGGCTACACCTTC.

The chain links TRBV6-5 to TRBJ1-2; possible D gene TRBD1, 5 bases. Trimming took 0 bases from V and 1 from J, leaving 18 bases between them. The CDR3 runs 18 residues. Germline CDR1 MNHEY, CDR2 SVGAGI. The CDR3 is CASSYSGGTTNLNYGYTF. For the CDR3, the DNA is TGTGCCAGCAGTTACTCCGGAGGGACCACCAACCTTAACTATGGCTACACCTTC.

The genes are TRBV7-2 and TRBJ2-7; 9 bases align to TRBD1. CDR3 length: 16 amino acids. Germline assignment: CDR1 SGHTA and CDR2 FQGNSA. V gave up 5 bases and J gave up 2 bases; unmatched junction bases: 10. The CDR3 DNA reads TGTGCCAGCAGCAGACGGTCCGGGACAGGGACCTACGAGCAGTACTTC. Encoded protein: CASSRRSGTGTYEQYF.

Comments on this clonotype: One junction end does not reproduce the germline sequence, and a read error may be involved. This chain joins TRBV6-8 and TRBJ2-7; D call uncertain. The CDR3 has 19 amino acids. The germline V gene encodes CDR1 MNHGY and CDR2 SAAAGT. CDR3 residues: CAGSPAPHANIVSSYEQYF. The CDR3, as DNA: TGTGCCGGCAGCCCCGCTCCTCACGCAAACATCGTCAGCTCCTACGAGCAGTACTTC.

The chain carries TRBV7-2 and TRBJ2-3; D is unresolved. Germline V CDR1 and CDR2: SGHTA, FQGNSA. V was cut by 3 bases and J by 2 bases, with 6 bases left in between. The CDR3 length is 13 residues. CDR3 nucleotide sequence: TGTGCCAGCAGCTTCGACCACACAGATACGCAGTATTTT. This codes for CASSFDHTDTQYF.

The gene calls are TRBV2 and TRBJ2-1; D uncertain. The CDR3 has 13 amino acids. The V and J ends lost 7 bases and 5 bases respectively, with 12 bases between them. The germline V gene has CDR1 SNHLY and CDR2 FYNNEI. The CDR3: CASIIDHHNEQFF. The CDR3 nucleotides are TGTGCCAGCATAATCGACCACCACAATGAGCAGTTCTTC.

This clonotype was seen a handful of times. This chain links TRBV20-1 with TRBJ2-1; 13 nucleotides match TRBD2. Germline CDR1 reads DFQATT; CDR2 reads SNEGSKA (reference sequence). This CDR3 is built from 21 residues. The V gene end was trimmed by 3 bases and the J gene end by 2 bases; junction bases not matched to a gene: 19. CDR3 sequence (DNA): TGCAGTGCTAGCAAGTTTCGTCTAGGACTAGCGGGAGAAAGGCCCTACAATGAGCAGTTCTTC. Translation gives CSASKFRLGLAGERPYNEQFF.

The chain couples TRBV6-6 to TRBJ2-6; D is ambiguous. Germline V gene lookup returns CDR1 MNHNY and CDR2 SVGAGI (reference sequence). The CDR3 contains 16 residues. Trimming cost V 3 bases and J 0 bases, with 9 bases left between them. The CDR3 nucleotides read TGTGCCAGCAGTTATCCAGTCTCCTCTGGGGCCAACGTCCTGACTTTC. Its translation: CASSYPVSSGANVLTF.

The genes are TRBV20-1 and TRBJ2-1, with D perhaps matching TRBD1 or TRBD2 (5 bases each). The CDR3 is 15 residues long. The germline V and J ends were trimmed by 5 bases and 4 bases, with 18 bases remaining between them. Germline V lookup: CDR1 DFQATT, CDR2 SNEGSKA (reference sequence). The CDR3 DNA reads TGCAGTGCTCGCCGACGCCGGGACGGATACAATGAGCAGTTCTTC. Its translation: CSARRRRDGYNEQFF.